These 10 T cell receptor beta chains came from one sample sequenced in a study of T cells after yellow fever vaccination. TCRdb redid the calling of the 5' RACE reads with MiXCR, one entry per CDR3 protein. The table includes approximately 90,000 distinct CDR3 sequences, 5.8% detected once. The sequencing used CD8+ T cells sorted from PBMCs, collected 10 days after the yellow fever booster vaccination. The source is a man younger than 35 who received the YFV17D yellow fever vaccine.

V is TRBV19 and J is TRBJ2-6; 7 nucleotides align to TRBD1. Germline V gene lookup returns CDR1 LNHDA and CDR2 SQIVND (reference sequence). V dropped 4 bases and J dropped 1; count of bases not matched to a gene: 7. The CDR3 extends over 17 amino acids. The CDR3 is CASSTTGDLSGANVLTF. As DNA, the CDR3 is TGTGCCAGTAGTACTACAGGGGACCTTTCTGGGGCCAACGTCCTGACTTTC.

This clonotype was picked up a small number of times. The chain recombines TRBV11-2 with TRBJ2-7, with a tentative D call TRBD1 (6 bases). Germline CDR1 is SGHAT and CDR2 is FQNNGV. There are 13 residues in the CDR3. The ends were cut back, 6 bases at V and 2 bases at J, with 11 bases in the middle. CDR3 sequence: CASRSRDTYEQYF. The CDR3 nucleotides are TGTGCCAGCAGGAGCCGGGACACCTACGAGCAGTACTTC.

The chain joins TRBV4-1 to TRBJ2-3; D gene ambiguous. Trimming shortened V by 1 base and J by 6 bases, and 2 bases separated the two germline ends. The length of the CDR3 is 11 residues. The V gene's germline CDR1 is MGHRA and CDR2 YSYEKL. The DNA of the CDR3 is TGCGCCAGCAGCCAAGCTGATACGCAGTATTTT. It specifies CASSQADTQYF.

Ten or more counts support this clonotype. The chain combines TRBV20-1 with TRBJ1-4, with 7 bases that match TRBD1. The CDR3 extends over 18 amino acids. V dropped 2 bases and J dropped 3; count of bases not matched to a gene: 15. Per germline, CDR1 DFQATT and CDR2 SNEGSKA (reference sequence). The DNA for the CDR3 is TGCAGTGCTAGAAAAGACAGGGTCGGTTCGAGGGCTAATGAAAAACTGTTTTTT. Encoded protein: CSARKDRVGSRANEKLFF.

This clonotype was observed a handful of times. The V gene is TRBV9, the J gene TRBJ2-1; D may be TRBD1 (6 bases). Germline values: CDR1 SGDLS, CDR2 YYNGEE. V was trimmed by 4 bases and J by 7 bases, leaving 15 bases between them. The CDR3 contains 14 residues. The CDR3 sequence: CASSPGGQGNEQFF. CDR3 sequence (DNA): TGTGCCAGCAGCCCTGGGGGCCAGGGGAATGAGCAGTTCTTC. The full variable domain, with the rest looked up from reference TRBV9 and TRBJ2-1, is DSGVTQTPKHLITATGQRVTLRCSPRSGDLSVYWYQQSLDQGLQFLIQYYNGEERAKGNILERFSAQQFPDLHSELNLSSLELGDSALYFCASSPGGQGNEQFFGPGTRLTVL.

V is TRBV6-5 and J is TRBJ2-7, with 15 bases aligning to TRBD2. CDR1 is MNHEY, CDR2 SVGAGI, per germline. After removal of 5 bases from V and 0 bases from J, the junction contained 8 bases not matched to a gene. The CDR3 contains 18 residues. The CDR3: CASSPGTSGGLFSYEQYF. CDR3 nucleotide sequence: TGTGCCAGCAGTCCCGGGACTAGCGGGGGGCTTTTCTCCTACGAGCAGTACTTC.

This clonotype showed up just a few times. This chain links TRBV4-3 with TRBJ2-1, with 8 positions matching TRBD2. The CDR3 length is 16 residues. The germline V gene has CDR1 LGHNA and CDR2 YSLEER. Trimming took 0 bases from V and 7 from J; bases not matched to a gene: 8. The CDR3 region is CASSQDLDSSGNEQFF. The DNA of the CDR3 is TGCGCCAGCAGCCAAGATCTAGATTCTAGCGGGAATGAGCAGTTCTTC.

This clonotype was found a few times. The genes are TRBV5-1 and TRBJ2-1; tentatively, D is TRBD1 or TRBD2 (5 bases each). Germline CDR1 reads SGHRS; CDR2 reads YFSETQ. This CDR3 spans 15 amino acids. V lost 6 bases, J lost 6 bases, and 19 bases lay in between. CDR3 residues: CASKLTGTIGNEQFF. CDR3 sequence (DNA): TGCGCCAGCAAACTCACCGGGACGATCGGCAATGAGCAGTTCTTC.

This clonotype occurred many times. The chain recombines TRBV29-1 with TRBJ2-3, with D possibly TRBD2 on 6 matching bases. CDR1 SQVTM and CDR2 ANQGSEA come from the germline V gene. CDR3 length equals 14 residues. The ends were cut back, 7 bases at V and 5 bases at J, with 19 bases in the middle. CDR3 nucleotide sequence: TGCAGCGGGGCGGGACTCATCACCGAAGATACGCAGTATTTT. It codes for CSGAGLITEDTQYF.

The CDR3 nucleotides read TGTGCCAGCAGCTCAGGGCCAGGGAGGGACACTGAAGCTTTCTTT. It yields the protein CASSSGPGRDTEAFF. The chain recombines TRBV7-9 with TRBJ1-1; the D gene is possibly TRBD1 (5 bases). In germline, CDR1 is SEHNR, CDR2 FQNEAQ (reference sequence). V lost 4 bases and J 3 bases, leaving 15 bases between the germline ends. The CDR3 has 15 residues.